These 13 T cell receptor beta chains came from one sample sequenced in a study of T cell responses to AZD1222 COVID-19 vaccine. Generated by immunoSEQ multiplex PCR, the TCRdb table keeps only in-frame clones and is missing some. Counted here are about 130,000 clones, roughly 88% occurring once; the ten biggest clones make up under 6%. The starting material was peripheral blood, obtained 28 days after the second AZD1222 dose. These receptors came from an adult who received the AZD1222 COVID-19 vaccine.

The chain employs TRBV20-1 and TRBJ2-1, with a tentative D call TRBD1 (7 bases). The CDR3 loop spans 14 amino acids. Germline V gene lookup returns CDR1 DFQATT and CDR2 SNEGSKA (reference sequence). V lost 3 bases and J 8 bases, leaving 17 bases between the germline ends. CDR3 in DNA: TGCAGTGCTAGTCGCGGGGCAGGGGGTGATGAGCAGTTCTTC. This codes for CSASRGAGGDEQFF.

The CDR3 DNA reads TGTGCCAGCAGCCAATCCGACAGGGGAGGCTATGGCTACACCTTC. It is translated as CASSQSDRGGYGYTF. This rearrangement joins TRBV3-1 (or the pseudogene TRBV3-2) to TRBJ1-2; TRBD1 agrees at 8 bases. The CDR3 contains 15 residues. From germline, CDR1 is LGHDT and CDR2 YNNKEL (reference sequence). After removal of 2 bases from V and 4 bases from J, the junction contained 6 bases not matched to a gene.

The count of this clone is one. The V and J genes are TRBV6-4 and TRBJ2-3, with D hard to call. The V and J ends lost 0 bases and 5 bases respectively, with 15 bases between them. Looked up from germline, CDR1 is MRHNA and CDR2 is SNTAGT. CDR3 size: 16 residues. The CDR3 nucleotides are TGTGCCAGCAGTGACTCGATTGAAAGCTCTGGAGATACGCAGTATTTT. Translating gives CASSDSIESSGDTQYF.

The V gene is TRBV5-1, the J gene TRBJ2-5, with 9 nucleotides matching TRBD1. Germline-derived CDR1 and CDR2 are SGHRS and YFSETQ. Losses at the gene ends were 4 bases for V and 2 bases for J; bases not matched to a gene: 3. This CDR3 is built from 14 residues. The CDR3 is CASSVTGGQETQYF. CDR3 in DNA: TGCGCCAGCAGCGTGACAGGGGGGCAAGAGACCCAGTACTTC.

The rearrangement links TRBV6-5 to TRBJ2-1; 7 bases fit TRBD1. In germline, CDR1 is MNHEY, CDR2 SVGAGI. CDR3 length: 15 amino acids. V lost 6 bases to trimming and J lost 2 bases; unmatched junction nucleotides: 7. The CDR3 sequence is CASRKQGSPYNEQFF. For the CDR3, the DNA is TGTGCCAGCAGGAAACAGGGGTCCCCCTACAATGAGCAGTTCTTC.

This rearrangement joins TRBV30 to TRBJ2-7; D is perhaps TRBD1 or TRBD2 (5 bases each). Germline CDR1 reads GTSNPN; CDR2 reads SVGIG (reference sequence). CDR3 size: 14 residues. The ends were cut back, 0 bases at V and 4 bases at J, with 13 bases in the middle. The CDR3 loop reads CAWSVRGRYYEQYF. The CDR3 nucleotides are TGTGCCTGGAGTGTACGGGGACGCTATTACGAGCAGTACTTC.

This sequence joins TRBV2 and TRBJ1-5; D uncertain. Per the germline V gene, CDR1 is SNHLY and CDR2 is FYNNEI. Trimming removed 4 bases from V and 2 bases from J, with 12 bases in between. The CDR3 runs to 15 residues. The CDR3 DNA is TGTGCCAGCAGTGGGCAGCCTAGCCGCAATCAGCCCCAGCATTTT. Protein product: CASSGQPSRNQPQHF.

The chain is built from TRBV6-4 and TRBJ2-1, with a tentative D call TRBD2 (6 bases). This CDR3 is built from 15 residues. V dropped 0 bases and J dropped 0 bases, with 6 bases sitting between them. Germline CDR1 MRHNA, CDR2 SNTAGT. CDR3 in amino acids: CASSDSSGSYNEQFF. CDR3 nucleotide sequence: TGTGCCAGCAGTGACTCTAGCGGCTCCTACAATGAGCAGTTCTTC.

The chain is built from TRBV5-1 and TRBJ1-1, with a weak D call TRBD1 (6 bases). Germline CDR1 and CDR2: SGHRS and YFSETQ. Trimming stripped 1 base from V and 1 base from J, with 8 bases between. CDR3 size: 14 residues. Here the CDR3 DNA reads TGCGCCAGCAGCTTGAACAGGGCGAACACTGAAGCTTTCTTT. Residues: CASSLNRANTEAFF. Full variable domain (missing parts from reference TRBV5-1 and TRBJ1-1): KAGVTQTPRYLIKTRGQQVTLSCSPISGHRSVSWYQQTPGQGLQFLFEYFSETQRNKGNFPGRFSGRQFSNSRSEMNVSTLELGDSALYLCASSLNRANTEAFFGQGTRLTVV.

This sequence joins TRBV10-3 and TRBJ1-3; TRBD1 agrees at 8 bases. Germline assignment: CDR1 ENHRY and CDR2 SYGVKD. V was pared by 2 bases and J by 0 bases, with 12 bases of the junction left unmatched. The CDR3 loop spans 19 amino acids. In nucleotides, the CDR3 is TGTGCCATCAGTGAGGTGGGGAGGACAGGGTATCTCTCTGGAAACACCATATATTTT. The encoded protein is CAISEVGRTGYLSGNTIYF.

V usage is TRBV5-3 and J usage is TRBJ2-1; D unclear. TRBV5-3 is designated an ORF whose function remains uncertain. The CDR3 contains 17 residues. Between the trimmed V and J ends, which lost 4 bases and 5 bases, there was a span of 22 bases. CDR3 sequence (DNA): TGTGCCAGAAGCCCTGCGAGGTTTCGGCCCAAAGACAATGAGCAGTTCTTC. Residues: CARSPARFRPKDNEQFF.

The chain combines TRBV7-9 with TRBJ1-1; no clear D. CDR1 is SEHNR and CDR2 is FQNEAQ in the germline V gene (reference sequence). CDR3 length: 14 amino acids. Trimming left V 1 base short and J 6 bases short, with 12 bases between. The CDR3 nucleotides are TGTGCCAGCAGCTTAGTTTCGGGTTGGGCTGAAGCTTTCTTT. It encodes CASSLVSGWAEAFF.

The chain recombines TRBV11-2 with TRBJ2-1, with D possibly being TRBD2 (7 bases). The V end was cut by 4 bases, the J end by 3 bases, with 10 bases between. CDR1 is SGHAT and CDR2 is FQNNGV in the germline V gene. The CDR3 runs to 14 residues. The chain's CDR3 is CASSSRGLYNEQFF. The CDR3 coding sequence is TGTGCCAGCAGCTCGCGGGGGCTCTACAATGAGCAGTTCTTC.